These 11 T cell receptor beta chains came from one sample sequenced in a study of T-cell memory formation after mild COVID-19. TCRdb re-analysed the 5' RACE reads in MiXCR, keeping a single row per CDR3 protein. The sample has 250,000 to 300,000 distinct CDR3 sequences; around 15% are singletons. Sequenced sample: PBMCs or a T cell subset sorted from them (not recorded which). The origin of the receptors is a man aged 18-30 years who had mild COVID-19 (a few samples of this study predate the infection). Cell type and time point are not known.

V and J are TRBV10-3 and TRBJ1-5; 7 positions agree with TRBD1. Germline lookup yields CDR1 ENHRY and CDR2 SYGVKD. Trimming took 9 bases from V and 0 from J; bases not matched to a gene: 2. The CDR3 covers 13 residues. CDR3 region: CAIQGYSNQPQHF. The DNA of the CDR3 is TGTGCCATACAGGGGTATAGCAATCAGCCCCAGCATTTT.

This chain connects TRBV3-1 to TRBJ2-7; D remains unclear. The ends were cut back, 6 bases at V and 0 bases at J, with 12 bases in the middle. Germline values: CDR1 LGHDT, CDR2 YNNKEL (reference sequence). CDR3 length: 14 residues. The CDR3 here is CASSPTDFSYEQYF. The CDR3 region has the DNA TGTGCCAGCAGTCCAACAGATTTCTCCTACGAGCAGTACTTC.

This chain joins TRBV5-5 and TRBJ2-5, with D perhaps matching TRBD2 (6 bases). With 2 bases removed from V and 5 bases from J, the gap between germline ends came to 13 bases. CDR1 and CDR2 from the germline V gene are SGHKS and YYEKEE (reference sequence). This CDR3 has 14 residues. The CDR3 nucleotides are TGTGCCAGCAGCTTATCTCCCAGCGGGGAGACCCAGTACTTC. It is translated as CASSLSPSGETQYF.

This clonotype was counted a few times. The V gene is TRBV3-1, the J gene TRBJ1-1; 10 bases map to TRBD1. CDR1 and CDR2 (germline): LGHDT, YNNKEL (reference sequence). After removal of 4 bases from V and 4 bases from J, the junction contained 3 bases not matched to a gene. The CDR3 totals 14 residues. The CDR3 here is CASSPRDRGTEAFF. The CDR3 DNA reads TGTGCCAGCAGCCCCCGGGACAGGGGCACTGAAGCTTTCTTT.

The gene calls are TRBV15 and TRBJ1-1; D remains ambiguous. V was shortened by 2 bases and J by 5 bases, with 12 bases between the two germline ends. The CDR3 is made up of 14 amino acids. The V gene's germline CDR1 is LNHNV and CDR2 YYDKDF (reference sequence). CDR3: CATSRNTGGTEAFF. DNA for the CDR3: TGTGCCACCAGCAGAAACACCGGAGGGACTGAAGCTTTCTTT.

This clonotype has only a few counts. The V call is TRBV15, the J call TRBJ2-7; 8 nucleotides match TRBD1. CDR3 length: 15 residues. From germline, CDR1 is LNHNV and CDR2 YYDKDF (reference sequence). V was clipped by 6 bases and J by 1 base; unmatched bases: 8. The CDR3 region is CATREGRQGSYEQYV. DNA of the CDR3: TGTGCCACCAGGGAGGGGAGACAGGGGTCCTACGAGCAGTACGTC.

CDR3 protein: CASSPWRGPSPQYF. Written as DNA, the CDR3 is TGCGCCAGCAGCCCTTGGAGGGGGCCAAGTCCCCAGTACTTC. The rearrangement uses TRBV5-1 and TRBJ2-5; D is perhaps TRBD1 (7 bases). Germline CDR1 is SGHRS and CDR2 is YFSETQ. The CDR3 extends over 14 amino acids. Trimming shortened V by 4 bases and J by 9 bases, and 19 bases separated the two germline ends.

This clonotype was observed many times. This chain joins TRBV12-3 or TRBV12-4 and TRBJ2-1, with 13 nucleotides matching TRBD2. This CDR3 is built from 14 residues. V lost 6 bases and J lost 9; bases outside the gene matches: 5. CDR3 region: CASRTSGGASEQFF. The CDR3 DNA reads TGTGCCAGCAGAACTAGCGGGGGGGCGAGTGAGCAGTTCTTC.

This clonotype has a handful of counts. The genes are TRBV10-3 and TRBJ2-1; TRBD1 matches at 7 bases. After removal of 3 bases from V and 8 bases from J, the junction contained 10 bases not matched to a gene. Per the germline V gene, CDR1 is ENHRY and CDR2 is SYGVKD. There are 15 residues in the CDR3. CDR3 DNA: TGTGCCATCAGTGAACGGGTACAGGGGTTGGATGAGCAGTTCTTC. Amino acids: CAISERVQGLDEQFF.

This clonotype occurred a few times. The rearrangement links TRBV7-3 to TRBJ2-3; TRBD2 agrees at 10 bases. V was clipped by 3 bases and J by 12 bases; unmatched bases: 3. Germline V CDR1 and CDR2: SGHTA, FQGTGA. The CDR3 is made up of 12 amino acids. Here the CDR3 reads CASSLLAGEQYF. The CDR3 DNA reads TGTGCCAGCAGCTTGCTAGCGGGGGAACAGTATTTT.

This clonotype was recorded only once. This rearrangement joins TRBV7-2 to TRBJ2-3; 10 positions match TRBD2. This CDR3 is built from 16 residues. Germline lookup yields CDR1 SGHTA and CDR2 FQGNSA. The V segment lost 5 bases and the J segment 0 bases; nucleotides outside the gene matches: 5. The CDR3 nucleotides are TGTGCCAGCAGCAGCCTAGCGGGGGAGAGCACAGATACGCAGTATTTT. This encodes CASSSLAGESTDTQYF.